This T cell receptor (beta chain) was captured by sequencing in a study of cytomegalovirus exposure and HLA in healthy donors. Study findings and constraints: In an earlier analysis, about 87% or about 30%: the productive usage of most TCR beta V segments.

Comment on this clone: The antigen is unknown.

The PCR made use of 60 Vbeta and 13 Jbeta primers. Sequencing was performed with immunoSEQ multiplex PCR; in TCRdb, only in-frame clones are kept and a portion is missing. The repertoire holds 83,000 or so clones, with about 75% as singletons. The CDR3 contains 13 residues. In germline, CDR1 is LNHDA, CDR2 SQIVND (reference sequence). Trimming shortened V by 6 bases and J by 6 bases, and 14 bases separated the two germline ends. Sequenced: PBMCs. This chain connects TRBV19 to TRBJ1-2; D gene uncertain. The receptor was isolated from a man aged 25 to 45 in good health and CMV-seropositive. The CDR3 coding sequence is TGTGCCAGTAGCGACCGGGTCCGGGATGGCTACACCTTC. It translates to CASSDRVRDGYTF.